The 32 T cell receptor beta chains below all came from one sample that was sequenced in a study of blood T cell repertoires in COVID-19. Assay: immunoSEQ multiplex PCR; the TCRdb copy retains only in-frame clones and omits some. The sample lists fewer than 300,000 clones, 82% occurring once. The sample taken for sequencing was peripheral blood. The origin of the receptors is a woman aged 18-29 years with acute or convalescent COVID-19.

The CDR3 region is CASSRVPAGTVNQPQHF. CDR3 DNA sequence: TGCGCCAGCAGCCGAGTTCCAGCCGGGACAGTCAATCAGCCCCAGCATTTT. The chain has TRBV4-3 and TRBJ1-5, with TRBD1 matching over 7 bases. CDR1 is LGHNA, CDR2 YSLEER, per germline. The V and J ends lost 4 bases and 3 bases, in that order; junction bases with no gene match: 12. The CDR3 totals 17 residues.

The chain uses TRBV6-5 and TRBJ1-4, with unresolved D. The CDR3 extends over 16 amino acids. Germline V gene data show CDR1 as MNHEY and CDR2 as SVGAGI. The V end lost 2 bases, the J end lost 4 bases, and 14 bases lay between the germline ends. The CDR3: CASSYRPTIINEKLFF. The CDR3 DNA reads TGTGCCAGCAGTTACCGCCCGACAATAATTAATGAAAAACTGTTTTTT.

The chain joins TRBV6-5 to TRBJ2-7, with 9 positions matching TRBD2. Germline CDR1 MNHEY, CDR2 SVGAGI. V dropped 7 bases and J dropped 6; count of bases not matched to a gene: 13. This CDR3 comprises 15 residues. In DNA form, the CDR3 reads TGTGCCAGCACCCCGAGCCTAGCGGGAAATGGCGAGCAGTACTTC. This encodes CASTPSLAGNGEQYF.

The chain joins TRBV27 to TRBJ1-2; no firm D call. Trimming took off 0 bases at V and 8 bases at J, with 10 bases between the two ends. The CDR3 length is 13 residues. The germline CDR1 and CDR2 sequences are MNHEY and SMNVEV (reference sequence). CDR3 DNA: TGTGCCAGCAGTTTATCGATGCACGGGGGCTACACCTTC. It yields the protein CASSLSMHGGYTF.

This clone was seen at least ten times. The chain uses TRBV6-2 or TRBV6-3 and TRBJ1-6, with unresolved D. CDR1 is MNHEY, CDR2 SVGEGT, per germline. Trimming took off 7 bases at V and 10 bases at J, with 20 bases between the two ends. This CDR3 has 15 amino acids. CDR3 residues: CASTPVAGNGSPLHF. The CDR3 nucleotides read TGTGCCAGCACCCCTGTGGCCGGGAATGGGTCACCCCTCCACTTT.

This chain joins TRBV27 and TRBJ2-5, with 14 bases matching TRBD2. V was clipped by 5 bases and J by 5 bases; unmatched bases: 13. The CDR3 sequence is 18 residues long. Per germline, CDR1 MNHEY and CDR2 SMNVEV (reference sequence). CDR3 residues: CASSVRSGTSGRGETQYF. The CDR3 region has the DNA TGTGCCAGCAGTGTTAGGTCCGGGACTAGCGGGAGAGGTGAGACCCAGTACTTC.

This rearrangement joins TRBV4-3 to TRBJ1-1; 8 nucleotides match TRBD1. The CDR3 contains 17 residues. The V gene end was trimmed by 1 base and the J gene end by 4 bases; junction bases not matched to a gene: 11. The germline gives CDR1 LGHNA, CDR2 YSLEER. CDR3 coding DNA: TGCGCCAGCAGCCAAGGGGCGGACAGGGCGAGAGGCACTGAAGCTTTCTTT. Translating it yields CASSQGADRARGTEAFF.

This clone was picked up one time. CDR3 DNA: TGTGCCAGCAGTTTAGGGGCGGGAGACTACGAGCAGTACTTC. Protein product: CASSLGAGDYEQYF. The chain recombines TRBV27 with TRBJ2-7, with TRBD2 matching over 7 bases. Germline assignment: CDR1 MNHEY and CDR2 SMNVEV (reference sequence). This CDR3 is 14 amino acids long. J gave up 3 bases and V 2 bases, and 4 bases lay outside the gene matches.

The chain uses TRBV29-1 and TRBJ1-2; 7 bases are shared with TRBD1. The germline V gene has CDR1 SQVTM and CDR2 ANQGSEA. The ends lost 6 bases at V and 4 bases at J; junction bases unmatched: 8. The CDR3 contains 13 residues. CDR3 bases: TGCAGCGTGGGCGGACAGGCTCTCTATGGCTACACCTTC. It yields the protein CSVGGQALYGYTF.

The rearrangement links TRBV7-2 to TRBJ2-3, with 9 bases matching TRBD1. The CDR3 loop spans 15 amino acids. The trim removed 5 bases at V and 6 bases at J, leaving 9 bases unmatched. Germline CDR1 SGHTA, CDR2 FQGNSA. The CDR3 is CASSDRDRAGDTQYF. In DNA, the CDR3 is TGTGCCAGCAGCGATCGGGACAGGGCCGGGGATACGCAGTATTTT. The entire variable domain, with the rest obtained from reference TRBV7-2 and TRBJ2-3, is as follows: GAGVSQSPSNKVTEKGKDVELRCDPISGHTALYWYRQSLGQGLEFLIYFQGNSAPDKSGLPSDRFSAERTGGSVSTLTIQRTQQEDSAVYLCASSDRDRAGDTQYFGPGTRLTVL.

The CDR3 here is CASSSLTDTQYF. Here the CDR3 DNA reads TGTGCCAGTAGTTCCCTCACAGATACGCAGTATTTT. The chain recombines TRBV19 with TRBJ2-3; D not certain. V was clipped by 5 bases and J by 2 bases, with 5 bases between them. CDR1 and CDR2 (germline): LNHDA, SQIVND (reference sequence). The CDR3 is 12 residues long.

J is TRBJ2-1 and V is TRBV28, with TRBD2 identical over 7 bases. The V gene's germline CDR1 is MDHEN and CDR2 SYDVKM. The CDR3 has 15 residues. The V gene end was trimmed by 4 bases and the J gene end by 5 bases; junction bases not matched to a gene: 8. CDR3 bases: TGTGCCAGCAGTTCCCTAGCGGCCGTCGACAATGAGCAGTTCTTC. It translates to CASSSLAAVDNEQFF.

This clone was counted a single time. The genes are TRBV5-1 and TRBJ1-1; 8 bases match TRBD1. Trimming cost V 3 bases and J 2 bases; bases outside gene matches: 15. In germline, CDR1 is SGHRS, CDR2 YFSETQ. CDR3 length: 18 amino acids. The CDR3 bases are TGCGCCAGCAGCTCTAACTCGGACAGGGCCAGGGGTAACACTGAAGCTTTCTTT. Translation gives CASSSNSDRARGNTEAFF.

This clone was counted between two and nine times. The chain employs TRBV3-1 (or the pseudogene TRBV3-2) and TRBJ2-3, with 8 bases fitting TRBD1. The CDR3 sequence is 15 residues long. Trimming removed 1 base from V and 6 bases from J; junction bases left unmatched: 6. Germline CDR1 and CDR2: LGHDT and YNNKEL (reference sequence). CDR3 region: CASSQGQGNQDTQYF. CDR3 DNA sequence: TGTGCCAGCAGCCAAGGACAGGGGAATCAGGATACGCAGTATTTT.

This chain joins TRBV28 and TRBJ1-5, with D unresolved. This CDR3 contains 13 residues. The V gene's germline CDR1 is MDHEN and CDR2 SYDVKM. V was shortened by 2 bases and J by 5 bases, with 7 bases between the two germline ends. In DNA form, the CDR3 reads TGTGCCAGCAGTTTACCGGCGGATCAGCCCCAGCATTTT. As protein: CASSLPADQPQHF.

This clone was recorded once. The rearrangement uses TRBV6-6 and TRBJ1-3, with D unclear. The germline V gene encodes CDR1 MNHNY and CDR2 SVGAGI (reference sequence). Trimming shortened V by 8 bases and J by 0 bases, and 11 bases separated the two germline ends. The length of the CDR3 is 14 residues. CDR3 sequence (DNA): TGTGCCAGCGTAAGGGAGTACTCTGGAAACACCATATATTTT. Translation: CASVREYSGNTIYF.

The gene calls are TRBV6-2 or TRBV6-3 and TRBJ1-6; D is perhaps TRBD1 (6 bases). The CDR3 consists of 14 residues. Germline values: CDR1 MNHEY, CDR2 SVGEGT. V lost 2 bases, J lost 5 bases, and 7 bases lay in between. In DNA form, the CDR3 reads TGTGCCAGCAGTTACGCAGGGGATAATTCACCCCTCCACTTT. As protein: CASSYAGDNSPLHF.

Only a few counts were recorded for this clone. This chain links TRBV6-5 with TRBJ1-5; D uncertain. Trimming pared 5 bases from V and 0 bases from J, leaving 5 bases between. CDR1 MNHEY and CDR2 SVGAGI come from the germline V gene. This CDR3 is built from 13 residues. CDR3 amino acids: CASSTYSNQPQHF. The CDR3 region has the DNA TGTGCCAGCAGTACATATAGCAATCAGCCCCAGCATTTT.

CDR3 region: CASSESPGHPYEQYF. The CDR3 region has the DNA TGCGCCAGCAGTGAGTCGCCGGGACATCCCTACGAGCAGTACTTC. The chain joins TRBV10-1 to TRBJ2-7; the D gene is possibly TRBD1 (6 bases). CDR3 length equals 15 residues. CDR1 WNHNN and CDR2 SYGVQD come from the germline V gene (reference sequence). V was cut by 0 bases and J by 2 bases, with 11 bases left in between.

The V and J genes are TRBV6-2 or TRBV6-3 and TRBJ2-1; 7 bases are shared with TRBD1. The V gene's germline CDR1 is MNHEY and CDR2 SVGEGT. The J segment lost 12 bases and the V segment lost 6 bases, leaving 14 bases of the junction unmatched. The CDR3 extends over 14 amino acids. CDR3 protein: CASSRMTGTSGQFF. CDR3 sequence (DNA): TGTGCCAGCAGCCGGATGACAGGGACCTCGGGGCAGTTCTTC.

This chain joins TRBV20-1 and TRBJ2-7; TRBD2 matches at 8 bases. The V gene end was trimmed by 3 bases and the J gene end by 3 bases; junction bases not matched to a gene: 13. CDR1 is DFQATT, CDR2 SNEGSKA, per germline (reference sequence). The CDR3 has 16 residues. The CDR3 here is CSASPSGGPFGYEQYF. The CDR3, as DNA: TGCAGTGCTAGTCCGTCGGGAGGGCCGTTTGGCTACGAGCAGTACTTC.

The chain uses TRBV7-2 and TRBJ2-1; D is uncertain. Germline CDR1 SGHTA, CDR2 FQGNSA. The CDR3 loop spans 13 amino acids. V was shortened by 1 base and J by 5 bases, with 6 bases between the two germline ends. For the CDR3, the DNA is TGTGCCAGCAGCTTAGGACTCAACAATGAGCAGTTCTTC. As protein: CASSLGLNNEQFF.

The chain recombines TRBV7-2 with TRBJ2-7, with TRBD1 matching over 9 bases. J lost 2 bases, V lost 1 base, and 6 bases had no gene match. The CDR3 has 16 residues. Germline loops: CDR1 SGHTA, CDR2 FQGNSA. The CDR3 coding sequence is TGTGCCAGCAGCTTAGTTGCGACAGGGGGAACCTACGAGCAGTACTTC. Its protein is CASSLVATGGTYEQYF. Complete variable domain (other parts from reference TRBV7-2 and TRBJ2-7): GAGVSQSPSNKVTEKGKDVELRCDPISGHTALYWYRQSLGQGLEFLIYFQGNSAPDKSGLPSDRFSAERTGGSVSTLTIQRTQQEDSAVYLCASSLVATGGTYEQYFGPGTRLTVT.

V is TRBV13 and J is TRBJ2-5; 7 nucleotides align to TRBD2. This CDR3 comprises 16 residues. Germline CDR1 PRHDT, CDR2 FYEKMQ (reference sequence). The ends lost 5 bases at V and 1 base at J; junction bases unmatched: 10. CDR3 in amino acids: CASSRGLVGRQETQYF. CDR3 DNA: TGTGCCAGCAGCCGCGGACTAGTAGGTCGCCAAGAGACCCAGTACTTC.

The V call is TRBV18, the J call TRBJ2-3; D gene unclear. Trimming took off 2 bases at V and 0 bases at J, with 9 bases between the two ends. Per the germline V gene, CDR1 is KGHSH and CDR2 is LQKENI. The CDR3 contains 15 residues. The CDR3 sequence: CASSPDLVSTDTQYF. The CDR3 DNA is TGTGCCAGCTCACCAGATTTAGTCAGCACAGATACGCAGTATTTT.

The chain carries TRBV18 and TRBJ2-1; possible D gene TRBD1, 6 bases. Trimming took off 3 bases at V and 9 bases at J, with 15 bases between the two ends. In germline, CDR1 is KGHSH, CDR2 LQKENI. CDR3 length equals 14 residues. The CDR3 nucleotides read TGTGCCAGCTCACCGCAGGGGTTTTTTGTTGAGCAGTTCTTC. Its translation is CASSPQGFFVEQFF.

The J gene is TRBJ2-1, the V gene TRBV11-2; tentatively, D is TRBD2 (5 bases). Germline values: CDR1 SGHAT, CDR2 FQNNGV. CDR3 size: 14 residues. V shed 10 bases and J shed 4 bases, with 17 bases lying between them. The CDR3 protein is CATGPDSKYNEQFF. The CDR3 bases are TGTGCCACCGGCCCGGACTCGAAGTACAATGAGCAGTTCTTC.

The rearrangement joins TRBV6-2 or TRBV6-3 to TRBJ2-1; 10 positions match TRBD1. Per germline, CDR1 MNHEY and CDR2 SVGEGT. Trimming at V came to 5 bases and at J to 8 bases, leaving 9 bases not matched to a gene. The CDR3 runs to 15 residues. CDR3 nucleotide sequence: TGTGCCAGCAGTCAGACAGGGGGCGGCTCGGATGAGCAGTTCTTC. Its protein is CASSQTGGGSDEQFF.

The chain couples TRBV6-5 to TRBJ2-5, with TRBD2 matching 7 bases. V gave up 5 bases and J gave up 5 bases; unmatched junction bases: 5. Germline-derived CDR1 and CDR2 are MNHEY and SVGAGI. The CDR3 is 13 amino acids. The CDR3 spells CASSRAGWETQYF. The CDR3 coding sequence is TGTGCCAGCAGTAGAGCGGGGTGGGAGACCCAGTACTTC.

The CDR3 DNA reads as TGTGCCAGCAGTTACGAGGACTCTGGAAACACCATATATTTT. This translates into CASSYEDSGNTIYF. The chain links TRBV6-2 or TRBV6-3 to TRBJ1-3; no clear D. The V gene lost 2 bases and the J gene lost 0 bases, with 5 bases spanning the gap. The length of the CDR3 is 14 residues. Germline CDR1 MNHEY, CDR2 SVGEGT.

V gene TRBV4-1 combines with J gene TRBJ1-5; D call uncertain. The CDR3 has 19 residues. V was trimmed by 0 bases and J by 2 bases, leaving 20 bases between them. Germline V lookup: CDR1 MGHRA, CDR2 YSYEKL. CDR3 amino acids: CASSQDKGGGRVGNQPQHF. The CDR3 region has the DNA TGCGCCAGCAGCCAAGATAAGGGTGGAGGACGAGTGGGCAATCAGCCCCAGCATTTT.

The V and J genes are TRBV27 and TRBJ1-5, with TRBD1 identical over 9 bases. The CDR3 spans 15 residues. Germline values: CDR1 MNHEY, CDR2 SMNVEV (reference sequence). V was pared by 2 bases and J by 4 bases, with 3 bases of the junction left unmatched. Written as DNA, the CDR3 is TGTGCCAGCAGTTTAGGGACAGGGCTAAATCAGCCCCAGCATTTT. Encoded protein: CASSLGTGLNQPQHF.